A selection of T cell receptor beta chains follows, all from one sample in a study of OX40 agonist ivuxolimab in advanced cancers. The repertoire was sequenced with immunoSEQ multiplex PCR; TCRdb's copy has only in-frame clones and lacks some. The repertoire consists of more than 95,000 clones, with around 92% occurring once and the leading ten covering 0.8% to 1%. The source was CD4+ or CD8+ T cells sorted from blood, collected in a trial of the OX40 agonist ivuxolimab. The receptors stem from an adult with an advanced solid tumor such as melanoma, head and neck, liver or kidney cancer. Both conserved end residues are part of each CDR3. Each record gives: D gene, clone size, J gene, V gene, CDR3 DNA, CDR3 protein. A D gene is named only where the DNA matches it firmly. Size is omitted from some rows. Given values are once, few, many or a class for expanded clones.

. | . | TRBJ1-1 | TRBV28 | TGTGCCAGCAGTTTATCAGCCAGTTGGACTGAAGCTTTCTTT | CASSLSASWTEAFF
TRBD1 | . | TRBJ2-1 | TRBV10-3 | TGTGCCATCGGGGGGACAGGGGTCTATGAGCAGTTCTTC | CAIGGTGVYEQFF
TRBD1 | . | TRBJ1-1 | TRBV5-8 | TGTGCCAGCAGGACGGGACAGTTGAACACTGAAGCTTTCTTT | CASRTGQLNTEAFF
. | . | TRBJ1-5 | TRBV6-6 | TGTGCCAGCAGTCGAACCCCGGGTACCAATCAGCCCCAGCATTTT | CASSRTPGTNQPQHF
TRBD1 | . | TRBJ1-2 | TRBV19 | TGTGCCAGTAGGGAAGGGGGCCGGGTTGGCTACACCTTC | CASREGGRVGYTF
. | . | TRBJ1-4 | TRBV7-2 | TGTGCCAGCAGCCTACAAGCAACTAATGAAAAACTGTTTTTT | CASSLQATNEKLFF
TRBD1 | . | TRBJ1-5 | TRBV28 | TGTGCCAGCAGTCCTACAGGGGGCTCCCAGCCCCAGCATTTT | CASSPTGGSQPQHF
. | . | TRBJ2-3 | TRBV28 | TGTGCCAGCAGTTTTAATTGGGGTTCAGATACGCAGTATTTT | CASSFNWGSDTQYF
TRBD2 | . | TRBJ2-3 | TRBV6-1 | TGTGCCAGCACCAGCGGGAGATCTGATACGCAGTATTTT | CASTSGRSDTQYF
TRBD1 | few | TRBJ2-7 | TRBV15 | TGTGCCACCAGCAGGGACAGGCTGACCTACGAGCAGTACTTC | CATSRDRLTYEQYF
. | . | TRBJ1-2 | TRBV19 | TGTGCCAGTCGTGGGGGGACACATGGAGGAGGCTACACCTTC | CASRGGTHGGGYTF
. | . | TRBJ2-5 | TRBV4-1 | TGCGCCAGCAGCCTGGGCAGCACCTCGGAGACCCAGTACTTC | CASSLGSTSETQYF
. | . | TRBJ1-5 | TRBV6-5 | TGTGCCAGCAGTTCCCCTTATAGCAATCAGCCCCAGCATTTT | CASSSPYSNQPQHF
TRBD1 | . | TRBJ2-7 | TRBV6-5 | TGTGCCAGCGCTACGACAGGGAAGGTATCCGAGCAGTACTTC | CASATTGKVSEQYF
. | . | TRBJ2-6 | TRBV4-3 | TGCGCCAGCAGCCAAGAGCCCATCGGGCTTTTAAGCTCTGGGGCCAACGTCCTGACTTTC | CASSQEPIGLLSSGANVLTF
. | . | TRBJ1-2 | TRBV2 | TGTGCCAGCAGTGAAGCGCTTCTAGCTTACACTGGCTACACCTTC | CASSEALLAYTGYTF
. | . | TRBJ1-1 | TRBV6-6 | TGTGCCAGCAGTTACCAGGCGAACACTGAAGCTTTCTTT | CASSYQANTEAFF
TRBD1 | . | TRBJ1-1 | TRBV28 | TGTGCCAGCAGCCTAAATGTAGGGGGCATTACTGAAGCTTTCTTT | CASSLNVGGITEAFF
. | . | TRBJ2-7 | TRBV28 | TGTGCCAGCAGTTTTAGACCCGGGCTGGGCACCTACGAGCAGTACTTC | CASSFRPGLGTYEQYF
. | . | TRBJ1-4 | TRBV6-6 | TGTGCCAGCAGTTACAGCAGGGGCTTGGGTGAAAAACTGTTTTTT | CASSYSRGLGEKLFF
. | . | TRBJ1-4 | TRBV11-2 | TGTGCCAGCAGCCTAGCCACAGGGACTAATGAAAAACTGTTTTTT | CASSLATGTNEKLFF
TRBD1 | . | TRBJ1-5 | TRBV7-3 | TGTGCCAGCAGCGTAGCCGGGACAGGGGGCTGGCCCCAGCATTTT | CASSVAGTGGWPQHF
TRBD2 | . | TRBJ2-7 | TRBV9 | TGTGCCAGCAGCCCAGATGGGGGGGCCTACGAGCAGTACTTC | CASSPDGGAYEQYF
. | . | TRBJ2-1 | TRBV30 | TGTGCCTGGAGTGTAGTAGCAGGAACGACTGAGCAGTTCTTC | CAWSVVAGTTEQFF
TRBD1 | once | TRBJ2-2 | TRBV19 | TGTGCCAGCAGACAGGGGAAGAACACCGGGGAGCTGTTTTTT | CASRQGKNTGELFF
. | . | TRBJ1-4 | TRBV6-1 | TGTGCCAGTCGGGGCTTTGGCGGGGCGGGAGAAAAACTGTTTTTT | CASRGFGGAGEKLFF
TRBD1 | . | TRBJ1-2 | TRBV28 | TGTGCCAGCACCTCCGACAGGGAATATGGCTACACCTTC | CASTSDREYGYTF
. | . | TRBJ2-3 | TRBV7-2 | TGTGCCAGCAGCGCTGAACTCCTTAGCACAGATACGCAGTATTTT | CASSAELLSTDTQYF
. | once | TRBJ2-3 | TRBV2 | TGTGCCAGCAAGGGGCTAGTTTCTCGCACAGATACGCAGTATTTT | CASKGLVSRTDTQYF
. | . | TRBJ1-4 | TRBV18 | TGTGCCAGCTCCATAGCCGGGGGCAGTCCCGGGAAACTGTTTTTT | CASSIAGGSPGKLFF
. | . | TRBJ2-2 | TRBV2 | TGTGCCAGCAGTTTAGGGGGTTCAAACACCGGGGAGCTGTTTTTT | CASSLGGSNTGELFF
. | . | TRBJ1-3 | TRBV19 | TGTGCCAGTAGGATGTCTGGAAACACCATATATTTT | CASRMSGNTIYF
. | . | TRBJ2-7 | TRBV10-3 | TGTGCCATCAGTGATAGGAACAGGCCCTACGAGCAGTACTTC | CAISDRNRPYEQYF
TRBD2 | . | TRBJ2-5 | TRBV10-3 | TGTGCCATCAGTGAGTCGGTAGCGGGAGAACACGAGACCCAGTACTTC | CAISESVAGEHETQYF
. | once | TRBJ2-1 | TRBV19 | TGTGCCAGTAGCCCCCGGATAGGCTCCTACAATGAGCAGTTCTTC | CASSPRIGSYNEQFF
TRBD1 | . | TRBJ1-2 | TRBV19 | TGTGCCAGTAAAGATCAGGGGGCTAATGGCTACACCTTC | CASKDQGANGYTF
. | . | TRBJ1-5 | TRBV28 | TGTGCCAGCAGTTCAGGGTGGTGGCAGCCCCAGCATTTT | CASSSGWWQPQHF
TRBD2 | . | TRBJ2-7 | TRBV7-2 | TGTGCCAGCAGCCTACGAGGACTAGCCGAAATTAGCTCCTACGAGCAGTACTTC | CASSLRGLAEISSYEQYF
. | once | TRBJ1-1 | TRBV15 | TGTGCCACCAGCAGAGATCTGGCTATCACTGAAGCTTTCTTT | CATSRDLAITEAFF
. | . | TRBJ2-6 | TRBV10-1 | TGCGCCAGCAGTGAACAGGCTCCGAGCTCTGGGGCCAACGTCCTGACTTTC | CASSEQAPSSGANVLTF
. | once | TRBJ1-5 | TRBV18 | TGTGCCAGCTCACCGCTCTCGGGTAGCAATCAGCCCCAGCATTTT | CASSPLSGSNQPQHF